The clone carrying this TCR beta chain occurred a few times. This sample is part of a study of blood T cell repertoires in COVID-19. Study in general: The samples span acute and convalescent COVID-19 from the United States, Italy and Spain. In each case, the material was cDNA or gDNA derived from T cells, B-cell-depleted T cells, or PBMCs.

J was trimmed by 5 bases and V by 3 bases; bases with no gene match: 5. This CDR3 contains 14 residues. CDR1 SGHRS and CDR2 YFSETQ come from the germline V gene. Original data processing: Reference gene primer amplification gave estimated nucleated cell counts. Repertoires were generated with immunoSEQ multiplex PCR, while TCRdb's copy carries only in-frame clones and drops some. The V and J calls and the clone size are those of that table, but D and trimming were determined from the DNA. The sample contains about 190,000 clones, approximately 79% of which appear only once. The chain joins TRBV5-1 to TRBJ2-5, with 9 bases aligning to TRBD1. Material for sequencing was peripheral blood. The TCR sequence derives from a woman aged 45-60 years with acute or convalescent COVID-19. CDR3 bases: TGCGCCAGCAGCTCCGGGACAGGGATGGAGACCCAGTACTTC. It is translated as CASSSGTGMETQYF.